The following is a T cell receptor (beta chain) sequence with its context. What it binds is unknown. The CDR3 has 16 amino acids. V dropped 5 bases and J dropped 1; count of bases not matched to a gene: 10. Looked up from germline, CDR1 is SGHAT and CDR2 is FQNNGV. This record belongs to a study of cytomegalovirus exposure and HLA in healthy donors. Donors came from a validation cohort of 90 to 150 subjects, distinct from the first 666-subject cohort. Some clones are missing from TCRdb's copy, which holds only in-frame ones; the method was immunoSEQ multiplex PCR. Counted here are 300,000 to 400,000 clones, approximately 85% occurring once; the ten biggest clones make up roughly 0.88%. Study-level findings and limits: Clusters of TCRs from the first cohort tended to co-occur in the approximately 130 validation repertoires (as a later analysis found). According to the study, some 160 TCR beta chains were cytomegalovirus-associated.

Sequencing was done on a sample of PBMCs. This clonotype was sampled from a young man in good health and CMV-seronegative. The gene calls are TRBV11-2 and TRBJ2-7, with 8 bases matching TRBD2. The CDR3 region has the DNA TGTGCCAGCAGCCCACTTACTAGCGGTGTGTCCTACGAGCAGTACTTC. This translates into CASSPLTSGVSYEQYF.